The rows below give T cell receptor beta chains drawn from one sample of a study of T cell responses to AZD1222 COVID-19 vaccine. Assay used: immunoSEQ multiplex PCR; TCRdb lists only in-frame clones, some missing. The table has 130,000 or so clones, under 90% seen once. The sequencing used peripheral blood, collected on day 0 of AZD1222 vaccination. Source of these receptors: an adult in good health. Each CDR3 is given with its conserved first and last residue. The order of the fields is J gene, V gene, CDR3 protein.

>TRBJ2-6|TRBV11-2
CASSPVFSGANVLTF
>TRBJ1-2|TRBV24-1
CATSDAGTAHGYTF
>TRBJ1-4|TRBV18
CASSYTGDPNEKLFF
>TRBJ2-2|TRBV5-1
CASSPDPALSNTGELFF
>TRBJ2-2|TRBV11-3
CASSLVGGRWNTGELFF
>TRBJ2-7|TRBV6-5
CASSYSGGQPLLEQYF
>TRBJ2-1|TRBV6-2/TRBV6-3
CASSLGQILYNEQFF
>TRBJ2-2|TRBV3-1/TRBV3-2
CASSQNTGELFF
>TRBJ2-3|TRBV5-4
CASSLRRSGQGFSDTQYF
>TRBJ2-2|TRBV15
CATSRPGRTDTGELFF
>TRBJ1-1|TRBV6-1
CASSPSGRKNTEAFF
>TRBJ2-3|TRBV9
CASSPRAGSGTDTQYF
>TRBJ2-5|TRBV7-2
CASSLHRLQETQYF
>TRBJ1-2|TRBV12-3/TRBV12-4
CASSEGRAGYTF
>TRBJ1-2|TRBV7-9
CASSLVGSDYGYTF
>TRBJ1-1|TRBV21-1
CASSKSGNRAPLNTEAFF
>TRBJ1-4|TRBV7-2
CASSSNSREKLFF
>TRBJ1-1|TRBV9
CASSAGHPNNEAFF
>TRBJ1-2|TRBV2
CASSEIIGTPGEGYTF
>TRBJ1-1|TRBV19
CASSTWTGLTEAFF
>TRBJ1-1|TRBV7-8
CASSLVVDRPNTEAFF
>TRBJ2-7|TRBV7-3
CASSPVGGYSEQYF
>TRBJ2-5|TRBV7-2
CASSLAKGPGNNQETQYF
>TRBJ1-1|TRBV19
CASSARGGRIVNTEAFF
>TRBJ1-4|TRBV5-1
CASSTGTGDEKLFF
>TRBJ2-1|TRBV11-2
CASSSGLAGWARQNNEQFF